These 30 T cell receptor beta chains originate from one sample sequenced in a study of shared clonotypes between healthy human individuals. This table comes from immunoSEQ multiplex PCR, and its TCRdb copy is limited to in-frame clones, with some not included. The data show around 690,000 clones, about 90% seen once. The sample consisted of memory CD8+ T cells from PBMCs. Subset of the sample: CD45RO+ cells pooled with CCR7-negative TemRA cells. Receptors were obtained from a young man in good health. Some clones in this sample may be carry-over from other donors' samples.

The V gene is TRBV7-8, the J gene TRBJ1-5; 9 nucleotides agree with TRBD1. The CDR3 loop spans 15 amino acids. Germline-derived CDR1 and CDR2 are SGHVS and FQNEAQ. Trimming at V came to 4 bases and at J to 5 bases, leaving 6 bases not matched to a gene. The CDR3 is CASSSSRDRDQPQHF. The CDR3 region has the DNA TGTGCCAGCAGCTCAAGCCGGGACAGGGATCAGCCCCAGCATTTT. The whole variable domain, filled in from reference TRBV7-8 and TRBJ1-5, reads GAGVSQSPRYKVAKRGQDVALRCDPISGHVSLFWYQQALGQGPEFLTYFQNEAQLDKSGLPSDRFFAERPEGSVSTLKIQRTQQEDSAVYLCASSSSRDRDQPQHFGDGTRLSIL.

The gene calls are TRBV6-5 and TRBJ1-1; D is uncertain. The CDR3 spans 13 residues. Germline V gene lookup returns CDR1 MNHEY and CDR2 SVGAGI. V lost 4 bases and J 1 base, leaving 7 bases between the germline ends. The chain's CDR3 is CASSWVPNTEAFF. As DNA, the CDR3 is TGTGCCAGCAGTTGGGTCCCGAACACTGAAGCTTTCTTT.

Only a few counts were recorded for this clone. The chain carries TRBV28 and TRBJ2-7; D might be TRBD2 (7 bases). V was pared by 3 bases and J by 5 bases, with 11 bases between. The CDR3 length is 13 residues. Germline CDR1 and CDR2: MDHEN and SYDVKM. The chain's CDR3 is CASSFAGAHEQYF. In DNA form, the CDR3 reads TGTGCCAGCAGTTTCGCGGGGGCCCACGAGCAGTACTTC.

A few counts support this clone. The J gene is TRBJ1-2, the V gene TRBV20-1, with D possibly TRBD1 on 6 matching bases. With 1 base removed from V and 10 bases from J, the gap between germline ends came to 10 bases. CDR1 and CDR2 (germline): DFQATT, SNEGSKA (reference sequence). CDR3 length: 11 amino acids. The CDR3 is CSARVGGSYTF. The CDR3 nucleotides read TGCAGTGCTAGAGTAGGGGGGTCCTACACCTTC.

The chain joins TRBV7-2 to TRBJ2-3, with 9 bases that match TRBD2. Trimming took 5 bases from V and 1 from J; bases not matched to a gene: 4. Germline CDR1 SGHTA, CDR2 FQGNSA. The CDR3 contains 15 residues. The CDR3 DNA reads as TGTGCCAGCAGCCCGTGGACTAGCGGCACAGATACGCAGTATTTT. The encoded protein is CASSPWTSGTDTQYF.

This clone has a single count. The chain recombines TRBV27 with TRBJ2-1; a possible D gene is TRBD2 (5 bases). CDR3 length: 13 amino acids. The germline V and J ends were trimmed by 5 bases and 7 bases, with 12 bases remaining between them. Germline CDR1 MNHEY, CDR2 SMNVEV (reference sequence). The CDR3 region is CASSRGPRNEQFF. DNA of the CDR3: TGTGCCAGCAGTCGCGGGCCGAGGAATGAGCAGTTCTTC.

Here the CDR3 reads CASSGRIGRPYEQYF. DNA for the CDR3: TGTGCCAGCAGCGGCCGGATCGGACGGCCCTACGAGCAGTACTTC. The V call is TRBV7-9, the J call TRBJ2-7, with no clear D. The CDR3 runs to 15 residues. Trimming took 5 bases from V and 2 from J, leaving 16 bases between them. Germline-derived CDR1 and CDR2 are SEHNR and FQNEAQ (reference sequence). The full variable domain, with the rest looked up from reference TRBV7-9 and TRBJ2-7, is DTGVSQNPRHKITKRGQNVTFRCDPISEHNRLYWYRQTLGQGPEFLTYFQNEAQLEKSRLLSDRFSAERPKGSFSTLEIQRTEQGDSAMYLCASSGRIGRPYEQYFGPGTRLTVT.

The gene calls are TRBV13 and TRBJ1-2; tentatively, D is TRBD1 (5 bases). V was clipped by 5 bases and J by 6 bases, with 19 bases between them. The CDR3 consists of 15 residues. From germline, CDR1 is PRHDT and CDR2 FYEKMQ (reference sequence). Here the CDR3 DNA reads TGTGCCAGCAGCCTCACCAACCCAGGGCGGGATGGCTACACCTTC. Translating it yields CASSLTNPGRDGYTF.

The gene calls are TRBV11-2 and TRBJ2-1; no firm D call. V was trimmed by 5 bases and J by 0 bases, leaving 14 bases between them. CDR1 and CDR2 from the germline V gene are SGHAT and FQNNGV. The CDR3 is made up of 16 amino acids. The CDR3 DNA reads TGTGCCAGCAGCCACGGTGTGCAGAGCTCCTACAATGAGCAGTTCTTC. This encodes CASSHGVQSSYNEQFF.

This clone was found a few times. The chain couples TRBV7-9 to TRBJ1-1, with 8 bases aligning to TRBD1. CDR1 is SEHNR, CDR2 FQNEAQ, per germline (reference sequence). The CDR3 extends over 14 amino acids. The J segment lost 4 bases and the V segment lost 6 bases, leaving 7 bases of the junction unmatched. CDR3 nucleotide sequence: TGTGCCAGCAGAATAACAGGGGGAATCACTGAAGCTTTCTTT. This sequence encodes CASRITGGITEAFF.

This clone was observed once. The chain couples TRBV7-9 to TRBJ2-1; 9 nucleotides line up with TRBD2. CDR1 is SEHNR, CDR2 FQNEAQ, per germline (reference sequence). Unmatched junction bases numbered 11, after V lost 5 bases and J lost 6 bases. This CDR3 region has 16 residues. For the CDR3, the DNA is TGTGCCAGCAGCACCCCCCTTGCGGGAGGGCCCAATGAGCAGTTCTTC. Protein: CASSTPLAGGPNEQFF.

This clone was recorded only once. This sequence joins TRBV28 and TRBJ2-7, with D unresolved. The germline V gene encodes CDR1 MDHEN and CDR2 SYDVKM. The CDR3 consists of 14 residues. The V gene lost 3 bases and the J gene lost 2 bases, with 11 bases spanning the gap. CDR3 protein: CASSFAAYPYEQYF. The CDR3 coding sequence is TGTGCCAGCAGTTTCGCGGCATATCCCTACGAGCAGTACTTC.

In nucleotides, the CDR3 is TGTGCCACTAAGGACCCATCCTACGAGCAGTACTTC. Its protein product is CATKDPSYEQYF. This chain links TRBV19 with TRBJ2-7; D remains unclear. Germline V CDR1 and CDR2: LNHDA, SQIVND (reference sequence). V gave up 10 bases and J gave up 1 base, with 11 bases separating them. The CDR3 is 12 amino acids.

The chain links TRBV27 to TRBJ2-3; maybe TRBD2 (5 bases). Germline V gene data show CDR1 as MNHEY and CDR2 as SMNVEV (reference sequence). The CDR3 contains 12 residues. Between the trimmed V and J ends, which lost 7 bases and 7 bases, there was a span of 12 bases. CDR3 region: CASTSYGNTQYF. The CDR3 region has the DNA TGTGCCAGCACTAGCTACGGGAATACGCAGTATTTT.

The V gene is TRBV2, the J gene TRBJ2-2, with TRBD2 matching 12 bases. The CDR3 totals 19 residues. Losses at the gene ends were 8 bases for V and 3 bases for J; bases not matched to a gene: 16. The germline V gene encodes CDR1 SNHLY and CDR2 FYNNEI. The CDR3 nucleotides are TGTGCCAGCCGCCCACGGCTAGCGGGAGGGGCCGGGGACACCGGGGAGCTGTTTTTT. This encodes CASRPRLAGGAGDTGELFF.

The chain recombines TRBV21-1 with TRBJ2-5; the table's TRBD1 call for D was not verified on the DNA. TRBV21-1 is assigned pseudogene status. The CDR3 extends over 14 amino acids. The CDR3, as DNA: TGTGCCAGCAGCAAAGGGAAGGGGCGGGAGACCCAGTACTTC. It yields the protein CASSKGKGRETQYF.

V gene TRBV7-9 combines with J gene TRBJ2-7; D gene ambiguous. Trimming removed 6 bases at V and 3 bases at J, with 27 bases between. The CDR3 runs 18 residues. Germline CDR1 reads SEHNR; CDR2 reads FQNEAQ (reference sequence). The CDR3 sequence: CASSSGTPWASLHYEQYF. The CDR3, as DNA: TGTGCCAGCAGTTCGGGCACCCCCTGGGCCTCATTACACTACGAGCAGTACTTC. Combining the CDR3 with reference TRBV7-9 and TRBJ2-7 gives the whole variable domain DTGVSQNPRHKITKRGQNVTFRCDPISEHNRLYWYRQTLGQGPEFLTYFQNEAQLEKSRLLSDRFSAERPKGSFSTLEIQRTEQGDSAMYLCASSSGTPWASLHYEQYFGPGTRLTVT.

The genes are TRBV28 and TRBJ1-5, with a tentative D call TRBD1 (6 bases). With 8 bases removed from V and 7 bases from J, the gap between germline ends came to 21 bases. The length of the CDR3 is 15 residues. Looked up from germline, CDR1 is MDHEN and CDR2 is SYDVKM. CDR3 sequence: CASPRTQGKRQPQHF. The CDR3 DNA sequence: TGTGCCAGCCCTCGAACACAGGGTAAGAGGCAGCCCCAGCATTTT.

V and J are TRBV11-2 and TRBJ2-1, with D possibly being TRBD2 (5 bases). V was pared by 4 bases and J by 4 bases, with 17 bases between. Looked up from germline, CDR1 is SGHAT and CDR2 is FQNNGV. The CDR3 runs 16 residues. CDR3 sequence: CASSSGTRSLYNEQFF. For the CDR3, the DNA is TGTGCCAGCAGCTCTGGAACTAGGAGTCTTTACAATGAGCAGTTCTTC.

The J gene is TRBJ2-7, the V gene TRBV10-3; D remains unclear. Germline assignment: CDR1 ENHRY and CDR2 SYGVKD. This CDR3 spans 14 amino acids. V was pared by 3 bases and J by 4 bases, with 13 bases between. CDR3 protein: CAISDDQVPYEQYF. The CDR3 DNA sequence: TGTGCCATCAGTGACGATCAAGTTCCATACGAGCAGTACTTC.

The chain combines TRBV7-8 with TRBJ1-5; D is undetermined. The V gene lost 1 base and the J gene lost 6 bases, with 13 bases spanning the gap. The germline V gene has CDR1 SGHVS and CDR2 FQNEAQ. This CDR3 contains 15 residues. CDR3 in DNA: TGTGCCAGCAGCTTAGGGGCCCCCGGTGGTCAGCCCCAGCATTTT. Its protein is CASSLGAPGGQPQHF.

J is TRBJ1-2 and V is TRBV6-5; the D is unclear. Looked up from germline, CDR1 is MNHEY and CDR2 is SVGAGI. The V gene lost 4 bases and the J gene lost 4 bases, with 16 bases spanning the gap. This CDR3 is built from 15 residues. The CDR3 DNA is TGTGCCAGCAGTTTTTCCGAGTCCGAGCCCTATGGCTACACCTTC. It codes for CASSFSESEPYGYTF.

The rearrangement links TRBV7-9 to TRBJ2-7; tentative D call: TRBD1 (6 bases). Trimming shortened V by 3 bases and J by 5 bases, and 14 bases separated the two germline ends. The germline V gene has CDR1 SEHNR and CDR2 FQNEAQ (reference sequence). This CDR3 is built from 14 residues. CDR3 loop: CASSFTTGIHEQYF. The CDR3 DNA reads TGTGCCAGCAGCTTTACCACAGGGATCCACGAGCAGTACTTC.

The count of this clone is one. The V call is TRBV2, the J call TRBJ1-4, with TRBD1 matching over 9 bases. From germline, CDR1 is SNHLY and CDR2 FYNNEI. CDR3 length equals 15 residues. After removal of 3 bases from V and 5 bases from J, the junction contained 4 bases not matched to a gene. CDR3 nucleotide sequence: TGTGCCAGCAGTGAGTGGACAGGGGTAAATGAAAAACTGTTTTTT. It specifies CASSEWTGVNEKLFF.

The J gene is TRBJ2-7, the V gene TRBV5-6; 12 nucleotides agree with TRBD2. Germline CDR1 and CDR2: SGHDT and YYEEEE. The CDR3 is 15 residues long. V shed 3 bases and J 2 bases; nucleotides not matched to a gene: 3. CDR3 coding DNA: TGTGCCAGCAGCTCCCGGACTAGCGGGGCCTACGAGCAGTACTTC. Protein: CASSSRTSGAYEQYF.

The chain has TRBV27 and TRBJ2-7; 7 bases match TRBD2. Germline CDR1 and CDR2: MNHEY and SMNVEV (reference sequence). The CDR3 length is 15 residues. V shed 4 bases, J shed 2 bases, and the junction held 8 bases outside the gene matches. CDR3 sequence: CASSSSGGWTYEQYF. CDR3 nucleotides: TGTGCCAGCAGTTCCTCGGGGGGTTGGACCTACGAGCAGTACTTC.

In the case of this clone: Other DNA variants within this sample encode the same CDR3. J is TRBJ2-7 and V is TRBV5-4; D call uncertain. Between the trimmed V and J ends, which lost 3 bases and 0 bases, there was a span of 4 bases. The germline V gene has CDR1 SGHNT and CDR2 YYREEE (reference sequence). This CDR3 spans 12 amino acids. The CDR3 region is CASSSSSYEQYF. CDR3 coding DNA: TGTGCCAGCAGCTCTTCCTCCTACGAGCAGTACTTC.

The chain is built from TRBV9 and TRBJ2-1; no definite D call. CDR1 and CDR2 (germline): SGDLS, YYNGEE. The CDR3 is made up of 14 amino acids. V was trimmed by 4 bases and J by 0 bases, leaving 8 bases between them. CDR3 coding DNA: TGTGCCAGCAGCTCAATGAGCTCCTACAATGAGCAGTTCTTC. This gives the protein CASSSMSSYNEQFF.

J is TRBJ2-6 and V is TRBV11-2; D might be TRBD1 (5 bases). This CDR3 contains 14 residues. V was shortened by 4 bases and J by 4 bases, with 8 bases between the two germline ends. The germline gives CDR1 SGHAT, CDR2 FQNNGV. In DNA, the CDR3 is TGTGCCAGCAGCTCCAGGACAGGGGCCAACGTCCTGACTTTC. It codes for CASSSRTGANVLTF.

The chain is built from TRBV28 and TRBJ1-1; D remains unclear. V dropped 8 bases and J dropped 4 bases, with 17 bases sitting between them. The germline V gene has CDR1 MDHEN and CDR2 SYDVKM. The CDR3 totals 14 residues. The CDR3 DNA follows: TGTGCCAGCGCCATGATTCGGTACGGCACTGAAGCTTTCTTT. Its translation: CASAMIRYGTEAFF. The full variable domain, in which reference TRBV28 and TRBJ1-1 provide the parts outside the CDR3, is DVKVTQSSRYLVKRTGEKVFLECVQDMDHENMFWYRQDPGLGLRLIYFSYDVKMKEKGDIPEGYSVSREKKERFSLILESASTNQTSMYLCASAMIRYGTEAFFGQGTRLTVV.